Listed here are 20 T cell receptor beta chains from one sample, sequenced in a study of CD4 T cells in relation to SARS-CoV-2 and coronaviruses. Profiled with immunoSEQ multiplex PCR; TCRdb holds only in-frame clones, not every one. Found here are about 22,000 clones, roughly 73% of them singletons; the top ten hold about 16%. The unexposed donors gave CD4+ T cells in about 2011-2018, prior to COVID-19. The cells were cultured for about ten days before CD4+ T cells were isolated. These receptors have no known antigen. Input material: CD4+ T cells from PBMCs, cultured in vitro. The receptors come from a human donor in good health.

The CDR3 DNA sequence: TGTGCCAGCAGATTTGAGGGTCGGGAGACCCAGTACTTC. Protein sequence: CASRFEGRETQYF. The chain is built from TRBV6-5 and TRBJ2-5, with D maybe TRBD2 (5 bases). Germline values: CDR1 MNHEY, CDR2 SVGAGI. The CDR3 is 13 amino acids. V gave up 6 bases and J gave up 5 bases, with 13 bases separating them.

The CDR3 DNA is TGTGCCAGCAGCCTCAAAACGGGGGCAGGGCCTGGAAACACCATATATTTT. Translated: CASSLKTGAGPGNTIYF. The genes are TRBV9 and TRBJ1-3, with a possible D match to TRBD1 (6 bases). Germline V gene lookup returns CDR1 SGDLS and CDR2 YYNGEE. The V and J ends lost 4 bases and 2 bases respectively, with 19 bases between them. The CDR3 has 17 amino acids.

The chain is built from TRBV10-1 and TRBJ1-1, with a weak D call TRBD1 (6 bases). Germline loops: CDR1 WNHNN, CDR2 SYGVQD (reference sequence). The V and J ends lost 2 bases and 10 bases respectively, with 11 bases between them. The CDR3 sequence is 12 residues long. The DNA of the CDR3 is TGCGCCAGCAGTGAGATCGGGGGGCGAGCTTTCTTT. Residues: CASSEIGGRAFF.

In its sample, this clone is large (0.1 to 1%). V and J are TRBV2 and TRBJ2-1, with 9 bases lining up with TRBD2. The length of the CDR3 is 14 residues. With 4 bases clipped from V and 9 bases from J, the junction kept 7 bases outside the gene matches. CDR1 is SNHLY, CDR2 FYNNEI, per germline. The CDR3 protein is CASSVAGEDSEQFF. The DNA of the CDR3 is TGTGCCAGCAGTGTAGCGGGAGAGGATAGTGAGCAGTTCTTC.

This chain joins TRBV6-1 and TRBJ2-5, with D perhaps TRBD1 (6 bases). CDR1 is MNHNS, CDR2 SASEGT, per germline. Deletions cut 3 bases from V and 5 bases from J, with 13 bases between. The CDR3 loop spans 14 amino acids. The CDR3 spells CASSDKQGWETQYF. Here the CDR3 DNA reads TGTGCCAGCAGTGATAAACAGGGATGGGAGACCCAGTACTTC.

This chain links TRBV29-1 with TRBJ2-2, with D unresolved. The germline V gene encodes CDR1 SQVTM and CDR2 ANQGSEA. The CDR3 is 13 amino acids. V was clipped by 1 base and J by 3 bases, with 6 bases between them. The CDR3 DNA follows: TGCAGCGTTGAAGGTCCCTACACCGGGGAGCTGTTTTTT. Protein: CSVEGPYTGELFF.

The chain uses TRBV6-5 and TRBJ2-1; D is perhaps TRBD2 (5 bases). Germline V CDR1 and CDR2: MNHEY, SVGAGI. This CDR3 region has 16 residues. The V end was cut by 2 bases, the J end by 8 bases, with 19 bases between. In DNA form, the CDR3 reads TGTGCCAGCAGTTACCTAACTAGAAGGTTTGGTGATGAGCAGTTCTTC. It codes for CASSYLTRRFGDEQFF.

V is TRBV11-2 and J is TRBJ1-1, with unresolved D. V dropped 4 bases and J dropped 11 bases, with 11 bases sitting between them. The CDR3 runs to 11 residues. Germline V gene sequence: CDR1 SGHAT, CDR2 FQNNGV. This CDR3 is CASSYGFGAFF. CDR3 in DNA: TGTGCCAGCAGCTATGGGTTCGGGGCTTTCTTT.

The chain joins TRBV21-1 to TRBJ2-1; the table's D call TRBD2 went unverified against the DNA. TRBV21-1 is listed as a pseudogene. This CDR3 contains 14 residues. CDR3 nucleotides: TGTGCCAGCAGCCCCCAAGCGGGAGTGGGGGAGCAGTTCTTC. It encodes CASSPQAGVGEQFF.

This clone has just a few counts. This chain uses TRBV12-3 or TRBV12-4 with TRBJ1-1; D might be TRBD1 (5 bases). The CDR3 sequence is 12 residues long. The V end was cut by 3 bases, the J end by 12 bases, with 14 bases between. This CDR3 reads CASSFGPRVPFF. The CDR3 bases are TGTGCCAGCAGTTTTGGCCCCAGGGTCCCTTTCTTT.

J is TRBJ1-2 and V is TRBV5-4; D is unresolved. The germline V and J ends were trimmed by 0 bases and 7 bases, with 16 bases remaining between them. CDR3 length: 15 residues. The germline gives CDR1 SGHNT, CDR2 YYREEE (reference sequence). CDR3 sequence: CASSLVVRQEGGYTF. DNA for the CDR3: TGTGCCAGCAGCTTGGTCGTACGGCAGGAGGGTGGCTACACCTTC.

The rearrangement joins TRBV5-1 to TRBJ2-3; possible D gene TRBD2, 6 bases. Germline V gene data show CDR1 as SGHRS and CDR2 as YFSETQ. Trimming took 4 bases from V and 3 from J, leaving 9 bases between them. This CDR3 has 13 amino acids. CDR3 loop: CASSQLATDTQYF. CDR3 nucleotides: TGCGCCAGCAGCCAACTAGCTACAGATACGCAGTATTTT.

V usage is TRBV25-1 and J usage is TRBJ1-1; D is uncertain. Germline V lookup: CDR1 MGHDK, CDR2 SYGVNS. This CDR3 contains 14 residues. V lost 6 bases and J lost 7, with 18 bases in between. CDR3 DNA: TGTGCCAGCAGCGGACCAACGGACGTAAATGAAGCTTTCTTT. Amino acid sequence: CASSGPTDVNEAFF.

This chain joins TRBV28 and TRBJ2-7, with 12 bases matching TRBD1. The trim removed 1 base at V and 6 bases at J, leaving 7 bases unmatched. This CDR3 has 16 amino acids. From germline, CDR1 is MDHEN and CDR2 SYDVKM. CDR3 sequence: CASSLSIGTGGSEQYF. The CDR3 bases are TGTGCCAGCAGTTTATCTATAGGGACAGGGGGCTCCGAGCAGTACTTC.

The chain couples TRBV20-1 to TRBJ2-7; D possibly corresponds to TRBD1 (7 bases). Germline CDR1 and CDR2: DFQATT and SNEGSKA (reference sequence). Trimming removed 3 bases from V and 6 bases from J, with 18 bases in between. This CDR3 is 14 amino acids long. This CDR3 reads CSASGSGGSGEQYF. The CDR3 nucleotides read TGCAGTGCTAGTGGGTCAGGGGGGTCTGGCGAGCAGTACTTC.

This clone was seen only a few times. The CDR3 ends on some other residue instead of the conserved phenylalanine or tryptophan, so this is likely a read error. No DNA is shown, since the ends of the CDR3 on it are uncertain; the CDR3 is the one TCRdb lists. V and J are TRBV12-3 or TRBV12-4 and TRBJ1-2. The CDR3 region is 13 residues in length, termini included. This chain's CDR3 is CAYLPGLRRAMRA.

The CDR3 sequence: CAISGRGPTTGANVLTF. The CDR3 region has the DNA TGTGCCATCAGTGGTCGGGGACCCACGACAGGGGCCAACGTCCTGACTTTC. The rearrangement links TRBV10-3 to TRBJ2-6, with D possibly called TRBD1 or TRBD2 (5 bases each). Germline CDR1 is ENHRY and CDR2 is SYGVKD. This CDR3 is 17 amino acids long. V was cut by 4 bases and J by 4 bases, with 17 bases left in between.

This chain connects TRBV6-1 to TRBJ2-7, with D possibly TRBD1 on 6 matching bases. Germline CDR1 reads MNHNS; CDR2 reads SASEGT. Trimming took 1 base from V and 1 from J, leaving 11 bases between them. The length of the CDR3 is 15 residues. The CDR3 is CASSEGPGQSYEQYF. The CDR3 DNA is TGTGCCAGCAGTGAAGGTCCGGGACAATCCTACGAGCAGTACTTC.

This chain connects TRBV7-3 to TRBJ2-7, with TRBD1 matching over 7 bases. V was pared by 1 base and J by 3 bases, with 6 bases of the junction left unmatched. The CDR3 extends over 15 amino acids. The germline gives CDR1 SGHTA, CDR2 FQGTGA. The CDR3 DNA follows: TGTGCCAGCAGCTTAAAGGGGGCGGCTGGCTACGAGCAGTACTTC. It yields the protein CASSLKGAAGYEQYF. Drawing the rest from reference TRBV7-3 and TRBJ2-7, the complete variable domain is GAGVSQTPSNKVTEKGKYVELRCDPISGHTALYWYRQSLGQGPEFLIYFQGTGAADDSGLPNDRFFAVRPEGSVSTLKIQRTERGDSAVYLCASSLKGAAGYEQYFGPGTRLTVT.

This chain connects TRBV2 to TRBJ1-1, with 9 bases lining up with TRBD1. Trimming cost V 7 bases and J 1 base; bases outside gene matches: 16. The CDR3 is 18 amino acids. The germline V gene encodes CDR1 SNHLY and CDR2 FYNNEI. The CDR3 coding sequence is TGTGCCAGCAAACAACCTGGGACAGGGCAAACAAAGAACACTGAAGCTTTCTTT. Translation gives CASKQPGTGQTKNTEAFF.